A single sample gave rise to the 20 T cell receptor beta chains below, sequenced in a study of cytomegalovirus exposure and HLA in healthy donors (dated by TCRdb to between 2016 and 2019). The method behind the library was the immunoSEQ multiplex PCR assay. The multiplex PCR relied on a mix of 60 forward primers for TCR Vbeta segments and 13 reverse primers for TCR Jbeta segments. TCRdb took this table from immuneACCESS and kept in-frame rearrangements with V and J called. Such tables lack part of the clones; where checked against another copy, unresolved V genes explain under half of the gap, and the rest is unexplained. The sample table holds fewer than 200,000 clones. The ten biggest clones cover 1.3% of the sample. Sequenced material: PBMCs. All receptors derive from a woman aged 55-69 years in good health and CMV-seronegative.

This chain joins TRBV6-1 and TRBJ2-1; D call uncertain. Trimming removed 8 bases from V and 4 bases from J, with 12 bases in between. Germline values: CDR1 MNHNS, CDR2 SASEGT. This CDR3 comprises 13 residues. The CDR3 is CASCKSLYNEQFF. The CDR3 DNA sequence: TGTGCCAGCTGTAAGTCCCTATACAATGAGCAGTTCTTC.

The CDR3 region is CASSPGTGVSYEQYF. As DNA, the CDR3 is TGTGCCAGCAGCCCCGGGACAGGGGTGTCCTACGAGCAGTACTTC. The gene calls are TRBV7-3 and TRBJ2-7; TRBD1 matches 10 bases. Looked up from germline, CDR1 is SGHTA and CDR2 is FQGTGA. CDR3 length: 15 amino acids. V was clipped by 5 bases and J by 1 base; unmatched bases: 5. The whole variable domain, remainder taken from reference TRBV7-3 and TRBJ2-7, is GAGVSQTPSNKVTEKGKYVELRCDPISGHTALYWYRQSLGQGPEFLIYFQGTGAADDSGLPNDRFFAVRPEGSVSTLKIQRTERGDSAVYLCASSPGTGVSYEQYFGPGTRLTVT.

The chain couples TRBV12-5 to TRBJ2-7; D may be TRBD1 (6 bases). The germline CDR1 and CDR2 sequences are LGHNT and FRNRAP. The CDR3 is 15 residues long. V lost 0 bases, J lost 5 bases, and 14 bases lay in between. CDR3 sequence (DNA): TGTGCTAGTGGTTTGGTACAATGGGGGCAAGACGAGCAGTACTTC. Translating it yields CASGLVQWGQDEQYF.

The chain has TRBV6-5 and TRBJ1-2, with D possibly matching TRBD1 (5 bases). The CDR3 is made up of 15 amino acids. Germline assignment: CDR1 MNHEY and CDR2 SVGAGI. Trimming took 4 bases from V and 7 from J, leaving 19 bases between them. CDR3 nucleotide sequence: TGTGCCAGCAGTTGGGGCGGGGCTGGGAGGGGTGGCTACACCTTC. Translated: CASSWGGAGRGGYTF.

The chain joins TRBV15 to TRBJ1-5, with D unclear. V lost 0 bases and J 2 bases, leaving 8 bases between the germline ends. Looked up from germline, CDR1 is LNHNV and CDR2 is YYDKDF (reference sequence). The CDR3 has 15 amino acids. The CDR3 nucleotides read TGTGCCACCAGCAGAGATTCAGAAGGCAATCAGCCCCAGCATTTT. Its protein is CATSRDSEGNQPQHF.

The CDR3 region is CASTLRQANEQFF. CDR3 in DNA: TGTGCCAGTACCCTAAGACAGGCCAATGAGCAGTTCTTC. The J gene is TRBJ2-1, the V gene TRBV19; the D gene is possibly TRBD1 (6 bases). The CDR3 totals 13 residues. CDR1 is LNHDA and CDR2 is SQIVND in the germline V gene (reference sequence). The germline V and J ends were trimmed by 7 bases and 6 bases, with 13 bases remaining between them.

This chain connects TRBV10-1 to TRBJ2-1, with 15 bases that match TRBD2. The CDR3 covers 15 residues. CDR1 is WNHNN, CDR2 SYGVQD, per germline (reference sequence). With 4 bases clipped from V and 8 bases from J, the junction kept 3 bases outside the gene matches. The CDR3 DNA follows: TGCGCCAGCAGTGTAGGGACTAGCGGGAGGTATGAGCAGTTCTTC. This encodes CASSVGTSGRYEQFF.

This sequence joins TRBV2 and TRBJ2-2; D is possibly TRBD1 (5 bases). The CDR3 has 12 amino acids. Trimming shortened V by 6 bases and J by 5 bases, and 7 bases separated the two germline ends. In germline, CDR1 is SNHLY, CDR2 FYNNEI. This CDR3 reads CASSRQTGELFF. DNA of the CDR3: TGTGCCAGCAGCAGACAGACCGGGGAGCTGTTTTTT.

The J gene is TRBJ1-1, the V gene TRBV7-2, with D unclear. The CDR3 length is 14 residues. V was pared by 3 bases and J by 1 base, with 9 bases between. Germline V CDR1 and CDR2: SGHTA, FQGNSA. In nucleotides, the CDR3 is TGTGCCAGCAGCTTTGGACTCTCGAACACTGAAGCTTTCTTT. Protein sequence: CASSFGLSNTEAFF.

The chain couples TRBV11-2 to TRBJ1-4; D is perhaps TRBD1 (5 bases). CDR3 size: 17 residues. Germline V lookup: CDR1 SGHAT, CDR2 FQNNGV. The V and J ends lost 5 bases and 8 bases respectively, with 24 bases between them. The CDR3 nucleotides are TGTGCCAGCAGCCCTTCCCTGGACCAGGGCCTCGGCGAAAAACTGTTTTTT. Its translation: CASSPSLDQGLGEKLFF.

The chain links TRBV6-5 to TRBJ1-2; D is ambiguous. V was cut by 8 bases and J by 6 bases, with 10 bases left in between. The CDR3 consists of 11 residues. Germline CDR1 and CDR2: MNHEY and SVGAGI. The DNA for the CDR3 is TGTGCCAGCGGTCAATGGCATGGCTACACCTTC. Amino acid sequence: CASGQWHGYTF.

This chain links TRBV6-5 with TRBJ2-1; D is uncertain. The CDR3 sequence is 16 residues long. Germline loops: CDR1 MNHEY, CDR2 SVGAGI. V lost 1 base to trimming and J lost 0 bases, with 10 bases between them. This CDR3 reads CASSYFTVSSYNEQFF. The CDR3 nucleotides read TGTGCCAGCAGTTACTTCACAGTCAGCTCCTACAATGAGCAGTTCTTC.

The V gene is TRBV7-2, the J gene TRBJ2-1, with D perhaps TRBD2 (5 bases). Germline V gives CDR1 SGHTA, CDR2 FQGNSA. CDR3 length: 15 amino acids. The V end lost 5 bases, the J end lost 9 bases, and 20 bases lay between the germline ends. The CDR3: CASSTQSRGGAEQFF. The CDR3 coding sequence is TGTGCCAGCAGCACACAGAGCCGGGGTGGAGCTGAGCAGTTCTTC.

The chain uses TRBV7-2 and TRBJ2-2; D ambiguous. Germline V gene lookup returns CDR1 SGHTA and CDR2 FQGNSA. Trimming left V 3 bases short and J 1 base short, with 6 bases between. The CDR3 loop spans 14 amino acids. As DNA, the CDR3 is TGTGCCAGCAGCTTCTCTCTGAACACCGGGGAGCTGTTTTTT. Protein product: CASSFSLNTGELFF. Together with reference TRBV7-2 and TRBJ2-2, the CDR3 gives the full variable domain: GAGVSQSPSNKVTEKGKDVELRCDPISGHTALYWYRQSLGQGLEFLIYFQGNSAPDKSGLPSDRFSAERTGGSVSTLTIQRTQQEDSAVYLCASSFSLNTGELFFGEGSRLTVL.

The chain links TRBV18 to TRBJ1-1; 10 bases match TRBD1. CDR3 length equals 16 residues. Germline loops: CDR1 KGHSH, CDR2 LQKENI. The V and J ends lost 2 bases and 3 bases, in that order; junction bases with no gene match: 6. This chain's CDR3 is CASSPFGTGVYTEAFF. In nucleotides, the CDR3 is TGTGCCAGCTCACCATTTGGGACAGGGGTGTACACTGAAGCTTTCTTT.

The chain employs TRBV5-5 and TRBJ1-2, with TRBD1 as a possible D gene (5 bases). The CDR3 runs 14 residues. In germline, CDR1 is SGHKS, CDR2 YYEKEE (reference sequence). With 4 bases removed from V and 4 bases from J, the gap between germline ends came to 14 bases. CDR3 loop: CASSPDSYPYGYTF. CDR3 DNA: TGTGCCAGCAGCCCCGACAGCTACCCCTATGGCTACACCTTC.

The chain carries TRBV6-5 and TRBJ1-1; the D gene is possibly TRBD1 (5 bases). Germline V lookup: CDR1 MNHEY, CDR2 SVGAGI. The CDR3 contains 15 residues. Trimming stripped 0 bases from V and 4 bases from J, with 12 bases between. CDR3 sequence: CASSYSIQGGTEAFF. CDR3 bases: TGTGCCAGCAGTTACTCGATTCAGGGAGGCACTGAAGCTTTCTTT.

The chain combines TRBV19 with TRBJ2-2; 10 positions agree with TRBD2. The CDR3 spans 15 residues. Germline assignment: CDR1 LNHDA and CDR2 SQIVND (reference sequence). Trimming cost V 3 bases and J 7 bases; bases outside gene matches: 5. The CDR3 reads CASSMSRTSGGELFF. The CDR3 coding sequence is TGTGCCAGTAGTATGTCGCGGACTAGCGGCGGGGAGCTGTTTTTT. The variable domain in full, with the rest retrieved from reference TRBV19 and TRBJ2-2, is DGGITQSPKYLFRKEGQNVTLSCEQNLNHDAMYWYRQDPGQGLRLIYYSQIVNDFQKGDIAEGYSVSREKKESFPLTVTSAQKNPTAFYLCASSMSRTSGGELFFGEGSRLTVL.

J is TRBJ1-1 and V is TRBV4-2; D possibly corresponds to TRBD1 (5 bases). The length of the CDR3 is 15 residues. The germline V gene has CDR1 LGHNA and CDR2 YNFKEQ. Trimming cost V 5 bases and J 1 base, with 14 bases left between them. The CDR3 coding sequence is TGTGCCAGCAGCTCTCGGACAAACGGGAACACTGAAGCTTTCTTT. Translating it yields CASSSRTNGNTEAFF.

The chain has TRBV5-1 and TRBJ2-1; 7 bases agree with TRBD1. Germline assignment: CDR1 SGHRS and CDR2 YFSETQ. J was trimmed by 1 base and V by 4 bases; bases with no gene match: 5. The CDR3 is 15 amino acids. CDR3 nucleotide sequence: TGCGCCAGCAGCCTCCGGGGACAGTCCTACAATGAGCAGTTCTTC. Its protein product is CASSLRGQSYNEQFF.